This T cell receptor (beta chain) was documented in a study of T cells in Graves' hyperthyroidism and ophthalmopathy. From germline, CDR1 is SGHRS and CDR2 YFSETQ. The CDR3 extends over 14 amino acids. With 4 bases clipped from V and 1 base from J, the junction kept 4 bases outside the gene matches. This clonotype has a count of ten or more. There were TCR beta CDR3 regions amplified from RNA transcripts. A set of HTBI primers served as the primers for a first-round RT-PCR of the TCR CDR3. TCRdb analysed the multiplex PCR reads with MiXCR anew, one entry per CDR3 protein. The sample holds some 440,000 distinct CDR3 sequences, less than 20% seen once.

The V gene is TRBV5-1, the J gene TRBJ1-1; 7 bases fit TRBD1. This clonotype was sampled from a woman under 30 with Graves' hyperthyroidism. The sample was blood. The CDR3 protein is CASSGDSWNTEAFF. The CDR3 DNA reads TGCGCCAGCAGCGGGGACAGCTGGAACACTGAAGCTTTCTTT. Drawing the rest from reference TRBV5-1 and TRBJ1-1, the complete variable domain is KAGVTQTPRYLIKTRGQQVTLSCSPISGHRSVSWYQQTPGQGLQFLFEYFSETQRNKGNFPGRFSGRQFSNSRSEMNVSTLELGDSALYLCASSGDSWNTEAFFGQGTRLTVV.